The 18 T cell receptor beta chains below were found in one sample sequenced in a study of CD4+ T cells in melanoma. Assay used: immunoSEQ multiplex PCR; TCRdb lists only in-frame clones, some missing. The table has about 140,000 clones, about 90% seen once. These TCRs come from a human donor with melanoma.

The V call is TRBV6-1, the J call TRBJ1-1; 10 nucleotides align to TRBD1. The CDR3 covers 15 residues. Trimming removed 6 bases from V and 0 bases from J; junction bases left unmatched: 4. Germline lookup yields CDR1 MNHNS and CDR2 SASEGT. The CDR3 DNA reads TGTGCCAGCAGAGGGACAGGGGCCATGAACACTGAAGCTTTCTTT. The encoded protein is CASRGTGAMNTEAFF.

V gene TRBV11-3 combines with J gene TRBJ2-1, with 12 bases that match TRBD2. The CDR3 sequence is 17 residues long. Trimming took 1 base from V and 4 from J; bases not matched to a gene: 5. Germline CDR1 is SGHNT and CDR2 is YENEEA. CDR3 sequence (DNA): TGTGCCAGCAGCTTAGGCGCCGGGACTAGCGGGTACAATGAGCAGTTCTTC. This sequence encodes CASSLGAGTSGYNEQFF.

V gene TRBV27 combines with J gene TRBJ1-2; tentatively, D is TRBD1 (5 bases). Trimming removed 0 bases from V and 7 bases from J, with 12 bases in between. Germline V gene sequence: CDR1 MNHEY, CDR2 SMNVEV (reference sequence). The CDR3 is 14 residues long. CDR3 amino acids: CASSLSSRTSGYTF. DNA of the CDR3: TGTGCCAGCAGTTTATCGTCCCGGACATCTGGCTACACCTTC.

This clone appeared a single time. This chain joins TRBV7-9 and TRBJ2-2, with D hard to call. Germline-derived CDR1 and CDR2 are SEHNR and FQNEAQ (reference sequence). This CDR3 is built from 14 residues. Trimming removed 7 bases from V and 0 bases from J, with 9 bases in between. CDR3 nucleotides: TGTGCCAGCACCCCAAACTCGAACACCGGGGAGCTGTTTTTT. As protein: CASTPNSNTGELFF.

This chain uses TRBV19 with TRBJ2-1; possibly TRBD1 or TRBD2 for D (5 bases each). The CDR3 is made up of 16 amino acids. Trimming cost V 4 bases and J 3 bases, with 16 bases left between them. Germline CDR1 and CDR2: LNHDA and SQIVND (reference sequence). Here the CDR3 DNA reads TGTGCCAGTAGTAGACTTCTGGGACCGAACTACAATGAGCAGTTCTTC. Its protein is CASSRLLGPNYNEQFF.

V gene TRBV7-2 combines with J gene TRBJ1-1; D not certain. The V gene's germline CDR1 is SGHTA and CDR2 FQGNSA. Between the trimmed V and J ends, which lost 3 bases and 3 bases, there was a span of 8 bases. This CDR3 has 13 amino acids. The CDR3 protein is CASSFQTYTEAFF. DNA of the CDR3: TGTGCCAGCAGCTTTCAGACGTACACTGAAGCTTTCTTT. Full variable domain (remainder filled in from reference TRBV7-2 and TRBJ1-1): GAGVSQSPSNKVTEKGKDVELRCDPISGHTALYWYRQSLGQGLEFLIYFQGNSAPDKSGLPSDRFSAERTGGSVSTLTIQRTQQEDSAVYLCASSFQTYTEAFFGQGTRLTVV.

DNA for the CDR3: TGTGCCTGGAGTTTGAACGGAAACACCATATATTTT. Translating it yields CAWSLNGNTIYF. V gene TRBV30 combines with J gene TRBJ1-3; D not resolved. Trimming pared 2 bases from V and 4 bases from J, leaving 6 bases between. The length of the CDR3 is 12 residues. Per the germline V gene, CDR1 is GTSNPN and CDR2 is SVGIG (reference sequence).

As for this clone: Other DNA sequences in the same sample also yield this CDR3. The chain links TRBV7-2 to TRBJ2-3, with D tentatively TRBD2 (7 bases). V dropped 0 bases and J dropped 3 bases, with 10 bases sitting between them. This CDR3 has 15 residues. Germline V CDR1 and CDR2: SGHTA, FQGNSA. The CDR3 region has the DNA TGTGCCAGCAGCTTAGCGGGGGGGCCTACAGATACGCAGTATTTT. This gives the protein CASSLAGGPTDTQYF.

V usage is TRBV28 and J usage is TRBJ1-1, with D unclear. Germline lookup yields CDR1 MDHEN and CDR2 SYDVKM. The CDR3 length is 13 residues. The V end was cut by 5 bases, the J end by 0 bases, with 7 bases between. The DNA of the CDR3 is TGTGCCAGCAGTGCATTACTGAACACTGAAGCTTTCTTT. Translating it yields CASSALLNTEAFF.

The J gene is TRBJ2-1, the V gene TRBV7-2; D uncertain. The germline CDR1 and CDR2 sequences are SGHTA and FQGNSA. This CDR3 has 15 amino acids. V lost 5 bases, J lost 0 bases, and 11 bases lay in between. The CDR3 region is CASSQQGFSYNEQFF. CDR3 sequence (DNA): TGTGCCAGCAGCCAGCAAGGGTTCTCCTACAATGAGCAGTTCTTC.

This sequence joins TRBV2 and TRBJ2-5; tentatively, D is TRBD2 (6 bases). The V gene lost 7 bases and the J gene lost 1 base, with 19 bases spanning the gap. This CDR3 contains 16 residues. Germline loops: CDR1 SNHLY, CDR2 FYNNEI. The CDR3 region is CASTRRAGPSQETQYF. Written as DNA, the CDR3 is TGTGCCAGCACCCGGCGGGCGGGGCCTAGCCAAGAGACCCAGTACTTC.

The V gene is TRBV4-1, the J gene TRBJ2-7; D not certain. Germline loops: CDR1 MGHRA, CDR2 YSYEKL. Trimming removed 1 base at V and 4 bases at J, with 17 bases between. This CDR3 is built from 16 residues. CDR3 amino acids: CASSQAVSSQPYEQYF. The CDR3 DNA follows: TGCGCCAGCAGCCAAGCGGTCTCGTCTCAACCTTACGAGCAGTACTTC.

V gene TRBV27 combines with J gene TRBJ1-4, with 7 bases lining up with TRBD1. The germline V gene has CDR1 MNHEY and CDR2 SMNVEV (reference sequence). V shed 8 bases and J 3 bases; nucleotides not matched to a gene: 15. This CDR3 spans 17 amino acids. The CDR3 DNA is TGTGCCAGCTGTAAGTTGGGGACCGGGACAGCTAATGAAAAACTGTTTTTT. Translated, it gives CASCKLGTGTANEKLFF.

The chain has TRBV4-1 and TRBJ1-2, with D hard to call. Germline CDR1 reads MGHRA; CDR2 reads YSYEKL. Trimming pared 0 bases from V and 4 bases from J, leaving 15 bases between. This CDR3 is built from 16 residues. As DNA, the CDR3 is TGCGCCAGCAGCCAAGACCTAGTCCCACCGGTCTATGGCTACACCTTC. This gives the protein CASSQDLVPPVYGYTF.

About this clone: At one of its ends the junction is not consistent with the germline gene, which may arise from a read error. The J gene is TRBJ2-1, the V gene TRBV5-1, with D hard to call. Germline values: CDR1 SGHRS, CDR2 YFSETQ. CDR3 length: 13 residues. The DNA for the CDR3 is TGCGCCAGCAGCTTGTTCGGTTACAGTGAGCAGTTCTTC. Amino acids: CASSLFGYSEQFF.

This clone appeared once. The V call is TRBV10-3, the J call TRBJ2-7; no clear D gene. V gave up 3 bases and J gave up 0 bases, with 6 bases separating them. Germline-derived CDR1 and CDR2 are ENHRY and SYGVKD. The CDR3 runs 13 residues. CDR3 bases: TGTGCCATCAGTGAAGGCAGCTCCTACGAGCAGTACTTC. Amino acid sequence: CAISEGSSYEQYF.

This chain uses TRBV7-2 with TRBJ2-7; weak D call: TRBD1 (6 bases). CDR1 is SGHTA, CDR2 FQGNSA, per germline. Trimming left V 3 bases short and J 7 bases short, with 16 bases between. This CDR3 contains 14 residues. The CDR3 region is CASSLGTTYEEQYF. CDR3 DNA sequence: TGTGCCAGCAGCTTGGGGACAACGTACGAAGAGCAGTACTTC.

This chain links TRBV6-5 with TRBJ1-1; D is perhaps TRBD1 (6 bases). In germline, CDR1 is MNHEY, CDR2 SVGAGI. This CDR3 is 11 amino acids long. Trimming pared 7 bases from V and 10 bases from J, leaving 13 bases between. The CDR3 protein is CASTRQGTAFF. DNA for the CDR3: TGTGCCAGCACCCGCCAGGGGACAGCTTTCTTT.